Below are 14 T cell receptor beta chains sequenced from a single sample in a study of long-term antiretroviral therapy in people with HIV. The assay used was immunoSEQ (version v3.0), run at survey level. The data were produced by immunoSEQ multiplex PCR, yet TCRdb's version contains in-frame clones alone and is incomplete. The data hold 30,000 or so clones, with about 85% observed a single time. The material was unsorted PBMCs, obtained 3 years after starting antiretroviral therapy. These receptors all stem from a man aged 40-49 years with HIV.

CDR3 loop: CASSLELAEYNEQFF. The CDR3 bases are TGCGCCAGCAGCTTGGAACTAGCGGAGTACAATGAGCAGTTCTTC. The chain links TRBV5-1 to TRBJ2-1, with 8 bases fitting TRBD2. The CDR3 has 15 residues. V gave up 0 bases and J gave up 4 bases; unmatched junction bases: 3. Germline values: CDR1 SGHRS, CDR2 YFSETQ.

CDR3: CASSLGRTGGEQYF. In DNA form, the CDR3 reads TGTGCCAGCAGCTTGGGGAGGACAGGAGGCGAGCAGTACTTC. V is TRBV7-9 and J is TRBJ2-7, with a tentative D call TRBD1 (7 bases). This CDR3 is 14 amino acids long. V was clipped by 3 bases and J by 6 bases, with 15 bases between them. Germline V lookup: CDR1 SEHNR, CDR2 FQNEAQ (reference sequence).

This chain links TRBV6-5 with TRBJ2-7, with D perhaps matching TRBD1 (5 bases). Trimming shortened V by 0 bases and J by 3 bases, and 9 bases separated the two germline ends. Germline V CDR1 and CDR2: MNHEY, SVGAGI. There are 14 residues in the CDR3. CDR3 in amino acids: CASSYSDTGYEQYF. The CDR3 bases are TGTGCCAGCAGTTACTCCGATACAGGCTACGAGCAGTACTTC.

V and J are TRBV23-1 and TRBJ2-3; D unresolved. TRBV23-1 belongs to the ORF category, with a function that is uncertain. The ends were cut back, 1 base at V and 2 bases at J, with 13 bases in the middle. CDR3 length: 16 amino acids. CDR3 sequence reads: CASSQFDEAYTDTQYF. The CDR3 DNA follows: TGCGCCAGCAGTCAATTTGACGAAGCATACACAGATACGCAGTATTTT.

The rearrangement links TRBV5-1 to TRBJ2-1, with D possibly being TRBD1 or TRBD2 (5 bases each). CDR3 size: 15 residues. Trimming removed 1 base at V and 7 bases at J, with 15 bases between. Germline V gene sequence: CDR1 SGHRS, CDR2 YFSETQ. CDR3 protein: CASSLSLARQNEQFF. CDR3 nucleotides: TGCGCCAGCAGCTTGTCCCTAGCACGACAGAATGAGCAGTTCTTC.

J is TRBJ1-1 and V is TRBV30; unclear D gene. Trimming removed 4 bases at V and 1 base at J, with 10 bases between. Germline assignment: CDR1 GTSNPN and CDR2 SVGIG (reference sequence). This CDR3 is built from 13 residues. In nucleotides, the CDR3 is TGTGCCTGGACGTGGGGAACGAACACTGAAGCTTTCTTT. It specifies CAWTWGTNTEAFF.

CDR3 sequence reads: CASSSGGTDTQYF. The CDR3 DNA sequence: TGCGCCAGCAGCTCTGGGGGCACAGATACGCAGTATTTT. The chain links TRBV5-1 to TRBJ2-3; D gene uncertain. V was clipped by 3 bases and J by 1 base, with 6 bases between them. The CDR3 loop spans 13 amino acids. Germline-derived CDR1 and CDR2 are SGHRS and YFSETQ.

J is TRBJ1-1 and V is TRBV7-9; D unclear. Trimming took off 0 bases at V and 1 base at J, with 6 bases between the two ends. The length of the CDR3 is 14 residues. Germline-derived CDR1 and CDR2 are SEHNR and FQNEAQ (reference sequence). The CDR3 sequence is CASSLASGNTEAFF. The CDR3 region has the DNA TGTGCCAGCAGCTTAGCTTCGGGGAACACTGAAGCTTTCTTT.

This chain joins TRBV2 and TRBJ1-4; no clear D gene. V was trimmed by 4 bases and J by 0 bases, leaving 15 bases between them. The CDR3 is 17 amino acids. Germline V gene data show CDR1 as SNHLY and CDR2 as FYNNEI. CDR3 region: CASSGAGRVATNEKLFF. The CDR3 region has the DNA TGTGCCAGCAGTGGGGCTGGTAGAGTTGCAACTAATGAAAAACTGTTTTTT.

The rearrangement links TRBV5-8 to TRBJ1-5; D is possibly TRBD1 (5 bases). Germline lookup yields CDR1 SGHTS and CDR2 YDEGEE. V was trimmed by 4 bases and J by 0 bases, leaving 11 bases between them. The CDR3 totals 15 residues. CDR3 in DNA: TGTGCCAGCAGCGTGGACACCTTTAGCAATCAGCCCCAGCATTTT. It translates to CASSVDTFSNQPQHF.

For the CDR3, the DNA is TGTGCCAGCAGGCGGACAGGGATGTTTGATGAAAAACTGTTTTTT. Translated: CASRRTGMFDEKLFF. The genes are TRBV2 and TRBJ1-4, with 8 bases fitting TRBD1. With 6 bases clipped from V and 6 bases from J, the junction kept 9 bases outside the gene matches. This CDR3 has 15 residues. CDR1 and CDR2 from the germline V gene are SNHLY and FYNNEI.

The rearrangement uses TRBV19 and TRBJ2-7; 9 positions match TRBD2. This CDR3 contains 15 residues. Germline CDR1 LNHDA, CDR2 SQIVND (reference sequence). J gave up 0 bases and V 4 bases, and 4 bases lay outside the gene matches. CDR3 sequence (DNA): TGTGCCAGTAGTACGGATAGCGGGAGCTCCTACGAGCAGTACTTC. It codes for CASSTDSGSSYEQYF.

CDR3 protein: CASSGWAKEGNEQFF. CDR3 sequence (DNA): TGTGCCAGCAGCGGGTGGGCCAAAGAAGGCAATGAGCAGTTCTTC. The V and J genes are TRBV5-5 and TRBJ2-1; no clear D gene. The CDR3 is made up of 15 amino acids. V lost 4 bases to trimming and J lost 6 bases, with 17 bases between them. Germline V lookup: CDR1 SGHKS, CDR2 YYEKEE (reference sequence).

The count of this clone is one. V and J are TRBV19 and TRBJ2-3, with a tentative D call TRBD1 (6 bases). V lost 3 bases and J lost 4, with 14 bases in between. The CDR3 totals 15 residues. Germline loops: CDR1 LNHDA, CDR2 SQIVND (reference sequence). In DNA, the CDR3 is TGTGCCAGTAGTATGCGAGGGGCAGGGGCAGATACGCAGTATTTT. Translated: CASSMRGAGADTQYF.